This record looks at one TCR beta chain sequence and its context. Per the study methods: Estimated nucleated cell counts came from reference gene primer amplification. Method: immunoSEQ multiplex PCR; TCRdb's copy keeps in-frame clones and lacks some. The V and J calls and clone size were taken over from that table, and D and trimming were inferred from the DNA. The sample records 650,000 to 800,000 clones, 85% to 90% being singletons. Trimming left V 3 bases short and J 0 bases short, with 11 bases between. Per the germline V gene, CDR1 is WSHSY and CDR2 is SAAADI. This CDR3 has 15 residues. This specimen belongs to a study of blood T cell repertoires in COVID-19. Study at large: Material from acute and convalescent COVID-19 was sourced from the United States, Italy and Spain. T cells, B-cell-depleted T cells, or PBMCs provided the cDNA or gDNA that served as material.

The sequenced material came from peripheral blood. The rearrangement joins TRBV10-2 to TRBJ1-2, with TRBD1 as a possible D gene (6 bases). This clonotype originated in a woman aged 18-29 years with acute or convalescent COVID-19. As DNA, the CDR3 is TGCGCCAGCAGTGACCCAGGGGAAGCTAACTATGGCTACACCTTC. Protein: CASSDPGEANYGYTF.